This passage covers 13 T cell receptor beta chains from one sample sequenced in a study of Ad26.COV2.S vaccination and SARS-CoV-2 variants. Using immunoSEQ multiplex PCR, the repertoire was profiled, and TCRdb retains in-frame clones only, with some absent. This table has 500,000 or so clones, around nine tenths appearing once. Treatment here: over 15 received Ad26.COV2.S at low or high dose, single or two shots; about 5 received placebo; per-sample allocation not given. Material that was analyzed had been drawn on day 63 after the first vaccine or placebo injection. The sample in question was peripheral blood, obtained in a trial of Ad26.COV2.S vaccine versus placebo. The source of these receptors is a person between 18 and 60 years old who received the Ad26.COV2.S COVID-19 vaccine or a placebo.

The rearrangement links TRBV28 to TRBJ2-1; 8 positions match TRBD2. V trimming: 8 bases; J trimming: 1 base; junction bases outside the gene matches: 13. Germline V lookup: CDR1 MDHEN, CDR2 SYDVKM. The CDR3 is made up of 17 amino acids. The CDR3 DNA sequence: TGTGCCAGCTGCGGTAGCGGGACTCTTTTTTCCTACAATGAGCAGTTCTTC. This translates into CASCGSGTLFSYNEQFF.

As to this clone: Other DNA sequences from this sample encode an identical CDR3 as well. The V and J genes are TRBV5-1 and TRBJ2-7; 9 bases map to TRBD2. This CDR3 has 15 residues. In germline, CDR1 is SGHRS, CDR2 YFSETQ. The J segment lost 1 base and the V segment lost 3 bases, leaving 5 bases of the junction unmatched. The CDR3 protein is CASSSGLAGSYEQYF. The CDR3 DNA is TGCGCCAGCAGCTCTGGTCTAGCGGGGTCCTACGAGCAGTACTTC.

The J gene is TRBJ2-3, the V gene TRBV11-2; D unclear. V was clipped by 0 bases and J by 1 base, with 11 bases between them. This CDR3 region has 16 residues. Germline-derived CDR1 and CDR2 are SGHAT and FQNNGV. CDR3 nucleotides: TGTGCCAGCAGCTTAGATCTTGCCTGGGGCACAGATACGCAGTATTTT. Translation gives CASSLDLAWGTDTQYF.

The chain carries TRBV14 and TRBJ2-1; 8 bases fit TRBD2. Germline CDR1 and CDR2: SGHDN and FVKESK. The CDR3 has 15 amino acids. V dropped 4 bases and J dropped 4; count of bases not matched to a gene: 6. CDR3 sequence (DNA): TGTGCCAGCAGCCCCTCGACGGGAGGGTACAATGAGCAGTTCTTC. Encoded protein: CASSPSTGGYNEQFF.

The V call is TRBV7-2, the J call TRBJ2-5; the match to TRBD2 covers 13 bases. The CDR3 totals 20 residues. With 0 bases clipped from V and 5 bases from J, the junction kept 15 bases outside the gene matches. Looked up from germline, CDR1 is SGHTA and CDR2 is FQGNSA. In DNA form, the CDR3 reads TGTGCCAGCAGCTTAGCTGGACTAGCGGGAGTACGGAGGGTTTGGGAGACCCAGTACTTC. Protein product: CASSLAGLAGVRRVWETQYF.

The genes are TRBV19 and TRBJ2-5; TRBD2 matches 9 bases. The CDR3 length is 15 residues. Germline-derived CDR1 and CDR2 are LNHDA and SQIVND (reference sequence). Trimming at V came to 5 bases and at J to 4 bases, leaving 8 bases not matched to a gene. CDR3 residues: CASSVPGTSLETQYF. The CDR3 region has the DNA TGTGCCAGTAGTGTTCCCGGGACTAGCTTAGAGACCCAGTACTTC. The whole variable domain, remainder taken from reference TRBV19 and TRBJ2-5, is DGGITQSPKYLFRKEGQNVTLSCEQNLNHDAMYWYRQDPGQGLRLIYYSQIVNDFQKGDIAEGYSVSREKKESFPLTVTSAQKNPTAFYLCASSVPGTSLETQYFGPGTRLLVL.

The rearrangement joins TRBV19 to TRBJ1-6; the D gene is possibly TRBD1 (6 bases). Looked up from germline, CDR1 is LNHDA and CDR2 is SQIVND (reference sequence). The CDR3 is made up of 13 amino acids. V was trimmed by 11 bases and J by 3 bases, leaving 11 bases between them. This CDR3 is CAVSDSYNSPLHF. The DNA for the CDR3 is TGTGCCGTATCGGACAGCTATAATTCACCCCTCCACTTT.

The rearrangement joins TRBV7-9 to TRBJ2-2; D gene uncertain. From germline, CDR1 is SEHNR and CDR2 FQNEAQ (reference sequence). This CDR3 region has 13 residues. V was pared by 3 bases and J by 7 bases, with 9 bases between. As DNA, the CDR3 is TGTGCCAGCAGCTTGGGCCTAGTCGGGGAGCTGTTTTTT. Its protein is CASSLGLVGELFF.

The chain employs TRBV28 and TRBJ1-5; the match to TRBD1 covers 7 bases. CDR3 length equals 15 residues. V gave up 8 bases and J gave up 4 bases; unmatched junction bases: 11. Germline CDR1 MDHEN, CDR2 SYDVKM. The CDR3 DNA reads TGTGCCAGCGGCCTCGGGAGGGGGCGGAATCAGCCCCAGCATTTT. Translating gives CASGLGRGRNQPQHF.

CDR3 sequence reads: CSVDLRNTIYF. In nucleotides, the CDR3 is TGCAGCGTTGATCTTAGAAACACCATATATTTT. The rearrangement uses TRBV29-1 and TRBJ1-3; D remains unclear. CDR3 length equals 11 residues. Trimming stripped 3 bases from V and 5 bases from J, with 5 bases between. Germline V gene data show CDR1 as SQVTM and CDR2 as ANQGSEA.

The V call is TRBV28, the J call TRBJ2-3, with TRBD2 matching 11 bases. The germline CDR1 and CDR2 sequences are MDHEN and SYDVKM. The CDR3 totals 15 residues. J gave up 5 bases and V 5 bases, and 6 bases lay outside the gene matches. The CDR3, as DNA: TGTGCCAGCAGTCCCGGGACTAGCGGAAGAGATACGCAGTATTTT. It specifies CASSPGTSGRDTQYF.

The chain combines TRBV23-1 with TRBJ2-3; TRBD2 matches 16 bases. TRBV23-1 is an ORF for which the function is uncertain. J was trimmed by 4 bases and V by 0 bases; bases with no gene match: 13. The CDR3 is made up of 21 amino acids. The CDR3 loop is CASSQSSPPGLAGGFADTQYF. The DNA of the CDR3 is TGCGCCAGCAGTCAATCGTCACCGCCGGGACTAGCGGGAGGGTTCGCAGATACGCAGTATTTT.

The chain joins TRBV19 to TRBJ2-7; D might be TRBD2 (6 bases). CDR1 is LNHDA and CDR2 is SQIVND in the germline V gene (reference sequence). With 5 bases removed from V and 5 bases from J, the gap between germline ends came to 16 bases. The CDR3 is 14 residues long. CDR3 amino acids: CASSPTLGGHEQYF. CDR3 nucleotide sequence: TGTGCCAGTAGTCCAACCCTCGGAGGGCACGAGCAGTACTTC.